The rows below give T cell receptor beta chains drawn from one sample of a study of blood T cells in healthy people across ages. In TCRdb, the 5' RACE reads were re-called with MiXCR into one record per CDR3 protein. The sample consists of about 1 million distinct CDR3 sequences, over 35% of them appearing once. Sample: blood. The receptors were gathered from a woman aged 55-69 years in good health. Each CDR3 is given with its conserved first and last residue. A D gene is named only where the DNA matches it firmly. Expanded clones are given a class, and other clones once, few, many or no size at all.

abundance,d_gene,j_gene,v_gene,CDR3aa,CDR3nt
many,NA,TRBJ2-7,TRBV20-1,CSAERTSSYEQYF,TGCAGCGCCGAACGGACGAGCTCCTACGAGCAGTACTTC
NA,TRBD1,TRBJ2-7,TRBV7-9,CASSQAGQGADEQYF,TGTGCCAGCAGCCAGGCGGGACAGGGGGCCGACGAGCAGTACTTC
NA,NA,TRBJ2-3,TRBV5-1,CASSLARGNPDTQYF,TGCGCCAGCAGCTTGGCGAGGGGGAACCCAGATACGCAGTATTTT
few,NA,TRBJ2-7,TRBV15,CATSSTPVRGYEQYF,TGTGCCACCAGCAGTACCCCGGTCCGGGGTTACGAGCAGTACTTC
NA,NA,TRBJ2-2,TRBV2,CASSGTLGELFF,TGTGCCAGCAGCGGGACCCTCGGGGAGCTGTTTTTT
few,NA,TRBJ2-5,TRBV11-1,CASSLAGGKTQYF,TGTGCCAGCAGCTTAGCGGGGGGAAAGACCCAGTACTTC
NA,NA,TRBJ2-5,TRBV6-5,CASSTLVRETQYF,TGTGCCAGCAGTACCCTGGTCCGTGAGACCCAGTACTTC
NA,TRBD2,TRBJ2-3,TRBV7-9,CASSLGGTQTSKEQYF,TGTGCCAGCAGCTTAGGAGGCACACAGACTAGCAAAGAACAGTATTTT
NA,NA,TRBJ2-1,TRBV6-6,CATGVGGLYNEQFF,TGTGCCACCGGGGTTGGGGGTCTATACAATGAGCAGTTCTTC
few,NA,TRBJ1-2,TRBV27,CASSLSAGFANYGYTF,TGTGCCAGCAGTTTATCGGCGGGTTTTGCTAACTATGGCTACACCTTC
few,NA,TRBJ1-2,TRBV29-1,CSVEAPNYGYTF,TGCAGCGTTGAAGCCCCCAATTATGGCTACACCTTC
few,NA,TRBJ2-2,TRBV12-3/TRBV12-4,CASSLARLANTGELFF,TGTGCCAGCAGTTTAGCCCGACTGGCCAACACCGGGGAGCTGTTTTTT
NA,NA,TRBJ2-7,TRBV2,CAGSELGSEQYF,TGTGCCGGCAGTGAATTGGGATCCGAGCAGTACTTC
NA,TRBD2,TRBJ2-7,TRBV3-1,CASSQTTSGSGEQYF,TGTGCCAGCAGCCAAACGACTAGCGGGAGTGGCGAGCAGTACTTC
NA,NA,TRBJ1-2,TRBV6-1,CASRDRAAFYGYTF,TGTGCCAGCAGGGACCGGGCGGCATTCTATGGCTACACCTTC
few,NA,TRBJ2-3,TRBV29-1,CSVEEAGISTDTQYF,TGCAGCGTTGAAGAGGCGGGCATAAGCACAGATACGCAGTATTTT
NA,TRBD2,TRBJ2-7,TRBV4-1,CASSPMAGGSYEQYF,TGCGCCAGCAGCCCCATGGCGGGAGGGTCCTACGAGCAGTACTTC
NA,NA,TRBJ1-4,TRBV6-6,CASSYSTRIEKLFF,TGTGCCAGCAGTTACTCGACTCGGATAGAAAAACTGTTTTTT
NA,TRBD2,TRBJ2-5,TRBV6-6,CASTTGTSRQETQYF,TGTGCCAGCACCACCGGGACTAGCAGACAAGAGACCCAGTACTTC
NA,TRBD2,TRBJ2-3,TRBV12-3/TRBV12-4,CASSLKTSGFSTDTQYF,TGTGCCAGCAGTTTAAAGACTAGCGGGTTTAGCACAGATACGCAGTATTTT
few,NA,TRBJ2-5,TRBV20-1,CSAREFARVKETQYF,TGCAGTGCTAGAGAGTTCGCCAGGGTTAAGGAGACCCAGTACTTC
NA,NA,TRBJ2-4,TRBV7-8,CASSVARGAPKNIQYF,TGTGCCAGCAGCGTGGCGCGAGGAGCCCCCAAAAACATTCAGTACTTC
NA,TRBD1,TRBJ2-1,TRBV5-6,CASSKTGSSYEQFF,TGTGCCAGCAGCAAGACAGGGTCCTCCTACGAGCAGTTCTTC
NA,NA,TRBJ2-7,TRBV28,CASSSAHREQYF,TGTGCCAGCAGCTCCGCACACCGCGAGCAGTACTTC
NA,NA,TRBJ1-5,TRBV20-1,CSAKMNSNQPQHF,TGCAGTGCGAAGATGAACAGCAATCAGCCCCAGCATTTT
few,NA,TRBJ1-4,TRBV27,CASSLIGRKLFF,TGTGCCAGCAGTTTAATAGGGCGAAAACTGTTTTTT
NA,TRBD1,TRBJ2-2,TRBV5-1,CASSVTGGEVTGELFF,TGCGCCAGCAGCGTCACAGGGGGCGAGGTCACCGGGGAGCTGTTTTTT
NA,NA,TRBJ2-6,TRBV21-1,CASSKLEGTGANVLTF,TGTGCCAGCAGCAAGCTTGAGGGGACTGGGGCCAACGTCCTGACTTTC
NA,TRBD1,TRBJ2-7,TRBV29-1,CSVCEPGQSSYEQYF,TGCAGCGTCTGCGAACCGGGACAGAGCTCCTACGAGCAGTACTTC
NA,NA,TRBJ2-2,TRBV7-2,CASSQRRRGSLTGELFF,TGTGCCAGCAGCCAGCGCCGACGGGGGTCCCTCACCGGGGAGCTGTTTTTT
many,TRBD1,TRBJ2-5,TRBV20-1,CSASSRDRQTQYF,TGCAGTGCTTCGTCCCGGGACAGACAGACCCAGTACTTC
NA,NA,TRBJ2-7,TRBV2,CASSRERGINEQYF,TGTGCCAGCAGCCGAGAACGGGGGATTAATGAGCAGTACTTC
NA,NA,TRBJ2-3,TRBV7-2,CASSPFAIPDTQYF,TGCGCCAGCAGCCCATTCGCCATACCTGATACGCAGTATTTT
NA,NA,TRBJ2-3,TRBV29-1,CSVVASGTDTQYF,TGCAGCGTTGTGGCTAGCGGCACAGATACGCAGTATTTT
NA,NA,TRBJ2-7,TRBV4-1,CASSQVVEGSSYEQYF,TGCGCCAGCAGCCAAGTAGTCGAGGGTTCCAGCTACGAGCAGTACTTC
NA,TRBD2,TRBJ2-1,TRBV2,CASSAFGSGSNGDEQFF,TGTGCCAGCAGTGCTTTCGGCAGCGGGAGCAACGGGGATGAGCAGTTCTTC
NA,NA,TRBJ1-2,TRBV25-1,CASLQGSGYTF,TGTGCCAGTCTCCAAGGTTCAGGCTACACCTTC
many,NA,TRBJ2-5,TRBV15,CATSRDRSQETQYF,TGTGCCACCAGCAGAGACAGGTCTCAAGAGACCCAGTACTTC
few,TRBD1,TRBJ2-3,TRBV12-3/TRBV12-4,CASSSDRVDSSTDTQYF,TGTGCCAGCAGTTCAGACAGGGTGGATTCTAGCACAGATACGCAGTATTTT
once,TRBD2,TRBJ2-3,TRBV5-1,CASSYQRERADTQYF,TGCGCCAGCAGCTACCAGCGGGAGCGAGCAGATACGCAGTATTTT
NA,NA,TRBJ2-2,TRBV7-2,CASSLAIGRNTGELFF,TGTGCCAGCAGCTTAGCGATCGGGAGAAACACCGGGGAGCTGTTTTTT
NA,NA,TRBJ1-2,TRBV24-1,CATSDLRGKGYTF,TGTGCCACCAGTGATTTGCGGGGCAAAGGCTACACCTTC
NA,NA,TRBJ2-5,TRBV19,CASSTWGETQYF,TGTGCCAGTAGTACGTGGGGGGAGACCCAGTACTTC
few,TRBD2,TRBJ2-1,TRBV20-1,CSARLRGTSIGEQFF,TGCAGTGCTAGACTTAGGGGGACTAGCATAGGTGAGCAGTTCTTC
NA,NA,TRBJ2-1,TRBV20-1,CSARLTRSSYNEQFF,TGCAGTGCTAGGTTAACGAGAAGCTCCTACAATGAGCAGTTCTTC
NA,NA,TRBJ1-6,TRBV7-2,CASSLERTDNNSPLHF,TGTGCCAGCAGCTTAGAAAGGACAGACAATAATTCACCCCTCCACTTT
few,NA,TRBJ2-7,TRBV9,CASSQRPDEQYF,TGTGCCAGCAGCCAAAGACCTGACGAGCAGTACTTC
NA,NA,TRBJ2-2,TRBV20-1,CSARVGGLGTGELFF,TGCAGTGCTAGAGTTGGGGGGCTCGGCACCGGGGAGCTGTTTTTT
NA,NA,TRBJ1-5,TRBV10-3,CAISESTSNQPQHF,TGTGCCATCAGTGAGTCGACCAGCAATCAGCCCCAGCATTTT